The text below deals with one TCR beta chain. This specimen belongs to a study of T cell changes during pregnancy in multiple sclerosis. CDR1 SGHTA and CDR2 FQGNSA come from the germline V gene. The CDR3 has 13 amino acids. Trimming took 5 bases from V and 4 from J, leaving 9 bases between them. Libraries were prepared by immunoSEQ multiplex PCR; TCRdb keeps only in-frame clonotypes and omits some of them. Counted here are tens of thousands of clones, roughly 92% occurring once; the ten biggest clones make up 1.5% to 2%. The rearrangement joins TRBV7-2 to TRBJ1-3; maybe TRBD1 (5 bases). The clonotype comes from a female donor in good health, enrolled as a control in a pregnancy study. Here the sequenced sample was peripheral blood, taken in the first trimester of pregnancy. The CDR3 reads CASSPRQGNTIYF. CDR3 coding DNA: TGTGCCAGCAGCCCGAGACAGGGAAACACCATATATTTT.